One sample yielded the 18 T cell receptor beta chains listed below, sequenced in a study of T-cell reconstitution after alpha-beta-depleted transplantation in children. As it was prepared, the TCRbeta library received unique molecular identifiers. TCRdb called the PCR reads again in MiXCR, with one record for every CDR3 protein. In the table there are over 150,000 distinct CDR3 sequences, under 8.5% of which are singletons. This material consisted of PBMCs, taken before TCRalphabeta/CD19-depleted stem cell transplant. Source of these receptors: a boy between 2 and 10 years old with acute lymphoblastic leukemia, due to receive a stem cell transplant.

This clonotype was counted only a few times. The chain combines TRBV10-3 with TRBJ2-1, with unresolved D. This CDR3 has 12 residues. V was shortened by 5 bases and J by 12 bases, with 14 bases between the two germline ends. Germline lookup yields CDR1 ENHRY and CDR2 SYGVKD. This CDR3 is CAISPDPVGQFF. Written as DNA, the CDR3 is TGTGCCATCAGTCCCGACCCGGTGGGGCAGTTCTTC.

V and J are TRBV6-1 and TRBJ2-3; D is perhaps TRBD1 or TRBD2 (6 bases each). The CDR3 is 13 amino acids. Germline V lookup: CDR1 MNHNS, CDR2 SASEGT. Trimming stripped 10 bases from V and 2 bases from J, with 13 bases between. The CDR3 DNA follows: TGTGCCAACGCAGGGGACTTCACAGATACGCAGTATTTT. Encoded protein: CANAGDFTDTQYF.

The chain links TRBV5-1 to TRBJ2-2; 8 bases map to TRBD1. This CDR3 has 14 amino acids. V lost 2 bases, J lost 6 bases, and 3 bases stayed unmatched. Germline lookup yields CDR1 SGHRS and CDR2 YFSETQ. The chain's CDR3 is CASSLQGEAGELFF. DNA of the CDR3: TGCGCCAGCAGCTTACAGGGGGAGGCCGGGGAGCTGTTTTTT.

This clonotype was counted many times. The gene calls are TRBV28 and TRBJ2-5, with a weak D call TRBD2 (5 bases). The V and J ends lost 7 bases and 1 base respectively, with 16 bases between them. The CDR3 is 15 amino acids. CDR1 MDHEN and CDR2 SYDVKM come from the germline V gene. The CDR3 DNA is TGTGCCAGCACCCCCGAGGGAAAGGGCCAAGAGACCCAGTACTTC. Translated, it gives CASTPEGKGQETQYF.

This clonotype was counted ten times or more. The rearrangement links TRBV12-3 or TRBV12-4 to TRBJ2-5; the D gene is possibly TRBD2 (6 bases). Trimming shortened V by 1 base and J by 4 bases, and 16 bases separated the two germline ends. The CDR3 consists of 16 residues. The CDR3 loop reads CASSLGRLGSLETQYF. The CDR3 DNA reads TGTGCCAGCAGTTTAGGGAGACTAGGTTCTTTAGAGACCCAGTACTTC.

The rearrangement joins TRBV21-1 to TRBJ2-3. TRBV21-1 represents a pseudogene. CDR3 length: 15 residues. CDR3 protein: CASSEPDGSTDTQYF. CDR3 nucleotide sequence: TGTGCCAGCAGCGAGCCCGACGGATCCACAGATACGCAGTATTTT.

This clonotype was seen ten or more times. V is TRBV12-3 or TRBV12-4 and J is TRBJ2-7, with 8 bases fitting TRBD2. The CDR3 spans 13 residues. V was clipped by 8 bases and J by 0 bases; unmatched bases: 3. CDR3 in amino acids: CASLSGSSYEQYF. The CDR3 DNA reads TGTGCCAGCCTAAGCGGGAGCTCCTACGAGCAGTACTTC.

This clonotype came up many times. The chain has TRBV11-2 and TRBJ1-2; D unclear. The V end lost 1 base, the J end lost 6 bases, and 9 bases lay between the germline ends. Germline V CDR1 and CDR2: SGHAT, FQNNGV. The CDR3 is 13 residues long. The CDR3 loop reads CASSLGTRDGYTF. Here the CDR3 DNA reads TGTGCCAGCAGCTTAGGGACCAGAGATGGCTACACCTTC.

This clonotype came up many times. The chain uses TRBV5-6 and TRBJ1-6, with D unclear. The germline gives CDR1 SGHDT, CDR2 YYEEEE. V was cut by 4 bases and J by 16 bases, with 18 bases left in between. The CDR3 covers 13 residues. The CDR3 coding sequence is TGTGCCAGCAGCCCACATACGGGATGTACTCTCCACTTT. It encodes CASSPHTGCTLHF.

CDR3 in amino acids: CASSPRRRNYEQYF. CDR3 nucleotides: TGCGCCAGCAGCCCCCGACGCAGGAACTACGAGCAGTACTTC. This chain joins TRBV4-3 and TRBJ2-7; no clear D. This CDR3 region has 14 residues. Between the trimmed V and J ends, which lost 4 bases and 3 bases, there was a span of 13 bases. The germline gives CDR1 LGHNA, CDR2 YSLEER.

The table lists this clonotype with many counts. The chain uses TRBV28 and TRBJ2-2; D unresolved. This CDR3 has 13 amino acids. V was trimmed by 4 bases and J by 5 bases, leaving 8 bases between them. Looked up from germline, CDR1 is MDHEN and CDR2 is SYDVKM. CDR3 region: CASSSAVTGELFF. CDR3 nucleotide sequence: TGTGCCAGCAGTTCCGCGGTAACCGGGGAGCTGTTTTTT.

V gene TRBV18 combines with J gene TRBJ2-5; a possible D gene is TRBD2 (5 bases). The CDR3 sequence is 13 residues long. CDR1 and CDR2 from the germline V gene are KGHSH and LQKENI. Trimming removed 3 bases from V and 2 bases from J, with 7 bases in between. The chain's CDR3 is CASSPEEQETQYF. CDR3 nucleotides: TGTGCCAGCTCACCGGAGGAACAAGAGACCCAGTACTTC. The full variable domain, rest sourced from reference TRBV18 and TRBJ2-5, is NAGVMQNPRHLVRRRGQEARLRCSPMKGHSHVYWYRQLPEEGLKFMVYLQKENIIDESGMPKERFSAEFPKEGPSILRIQQVVRGDSAAYFCASSPEEQETQYFGPGTRLLVL.

This clonotype has a count of ten or more. The chain employs TRBV15 and TRBJ1-1; 7 nucleotides line up with TRBD1. V lost 5 bases, J lost 3 bases, and 9 bases stayed unmatched. This CDR3 region has 15 residues. The V gene's germline CDR1 is LNHNV and CDR2 YYDKDF (reference sequence). The CDR3 is CATSAETGLDTEAFF. The CDR3 DNA follows: TGTGCCACCAGCGCCGAGACAGGGCTGGACACTGAAGCTTTCTTT.

In its sample, this clonotype was seen many times. V gene TRBV20-1 combines with J gene TRBJ2-1; D is perhaps TRBD1 or TRBD2 (7 bases each). CDR3 size: 14 residues. The V end lost 6 bases, the J end lost 3 bases, and 15 bases lay between the germline ends. Germline values: CDR1 DFQATT, CDR2 SNEGSKA (reference sequence). CDR3 nucleotides: TGCAGTGCCCAGGGGAGGGGGCTCTACAATGAGCAGTTCTTC. It translates to CSAQGRGLYNEQFF.

The gene calls are TRBV24-1 and TRBJ2-3; D unresolved. The germline V gene has CDR1 KGHDR and CDR2 SFDVKD. CDR3 length: 16 residues. V lost 3 bases, J lost 1 base, and 13 bases lay in between. The DNA of the CDR3 is TGTGCCACCAGTGATCCCGGCACCCCTCGCACAGATACGCAGTATTTT. It is translated as CATSDPGTPRTDTQYF.

This clonotype turned up a few times. V is TRBV11-2 and J is TRBJ2-2; 7 positions agree with TRBD1. V was pared by 5 bases and J by 1 base, with 19 bases of the junction left unmatched. Germline V gene sequence: CDR1 SGHAT, CDR2 FQNNGV. The CDR3 runs to 20 residues. As DNA, the CDR3 is TGTGCCAGCAGCGACCGAACCCGGACAGGAGCCCAGGAGAACACCGGGGAGCTGTTTTTT. Translated, it gives CASSDRTRTGAQENTGELFF.

The chain uses TRBV7-8 and TRBJ1-5; D not certain. This CDR3 region has 15 residues. Trimming pared 1 base from V and 0 bases from J, leaving 7 bases between. Germline V gives CDR1 SGHVS, CDR2 FQNEAQ. The CDR3 DNA reads TGTGCCAGCAGCTTAGAAAACTATAGCAATCAGCCCCAGCATTTT. Residues: CASSLENYSNQPQHF.

This clonotype has at least ten counts. The chain has TRBV7-2 and TRBJ2-1, with D unclear. The CDR3 covers 12 residues. Trimming removed 1 base at V and 14 bases at J, with 12 bases between. Germline lookup yields CDR1 SGHTA and CDR2 FQGNSA. The CDR3 coding sequence is TGTGCCAGCAGCTTAGGCAGCAACCTAAAGTTCTTC. It specifies CASSLGSNLKFF.